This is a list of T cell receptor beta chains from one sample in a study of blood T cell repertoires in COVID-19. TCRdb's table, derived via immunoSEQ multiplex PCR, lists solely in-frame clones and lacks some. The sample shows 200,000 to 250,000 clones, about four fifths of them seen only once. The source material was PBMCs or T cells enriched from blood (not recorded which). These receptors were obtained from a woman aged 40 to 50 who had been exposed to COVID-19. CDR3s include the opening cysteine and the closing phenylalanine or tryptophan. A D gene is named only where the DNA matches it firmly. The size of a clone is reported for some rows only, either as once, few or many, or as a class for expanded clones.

CDR3 DNA: TGTGCCAGCAGCCGAGGAATCGATAACTATGGCTACACCTTC
CDR3 protein: CASSRGIDNYGYTF
J gene: TRBJ1-2
clone size: NA
D gene: NA
V gene: TRBV3-1/TRBV3-2
CDR3 length: 14

CDR3 DNA: TGTGCCAGCAACTGGGGCGTAGGGAATGATGGCTACACCTTC
CDR3 protein: CASNWGVGNDGYTF
J gene: TRBJ1-2
clone size: once
D gene: NA
V gene: TRBV6-6
CDR3 length: 14

CDR3 DNA: TGTGCCAGCAGCGGAAGATTCAGGGCTGAAGCTTTCTTT
CDR3 protein: CASSGRFRAEAFF
J gene: TRBJ1-1
clone size: NA
D gene: NA
V gene: TRBV7-9
CDR3 length: 13

CDR3 DNA: TGTGCCAGCACCCCCCGTTGGGCCGCAACTAATGAAAAACTGTTTTTT
CDR3 protein: CASTPRWAATNEKLFF
J gene: TRBJ1-4
clone size: NA
D gene: NA
V gene: TRBV6-2/TRBV6-3
CDR3 length: 16

CDR3 DNA: TGCGCCAGCAGACAATTGGCAGGAAATAACTATGGCTACACCTTC
CDR3 protein: CASRQLAGNNYGYTF
J gene: TRBJ1-2
clone size: NA
D gene: NA
V gene: TRBV4-1
CDR3 length: 15

CDR3 DNA: TGTGCCACCAGCAGGACTAGCGGGGGCACAGATACGCAGTATTTT
CDR3 protein: CATSRTSGGTDTQYF
J gene: TRBJ2-3
clone size: NA
D gene: TRBD2
V gene: TRBV15
CDR3 length: 15

CDR3 DNA: TGCAGTGCTAGTGGGACAGGGGCCCTCCGTAACTATGGCTACACCTTC
CDR3 protein: CSASGTGALRNYGYTF
J gene: TRBJ1-2
clone size: NA
D gene: TRBD1
V gene: TRBV20-1
CDR3 length: 16

CDR3 DNA: TGTGCCAGCAGTTATAGAGGTGGCTACACCTTC
CDR3 protein: CASSYRGGYTF
J gene: TRBJ1-2
clone size: NA
D gene: NA
V gene: TRBV6-2/TRBV6-3
CDR3 length: 11

CDR3 DNA: TGTGCCAGCAGCTTCAGACAGCTAGGCTACAATGAGCAGTTCTTC
CDR3 protein: CASSFRQLGYNEQFF
J gene: TRBJ2-1
clone size: NA
D gene: NA
V gene: TRBV7-2
CDR3 length: 15

CDR3 DNA: TGTGCCAGTCATGGGTGGGGGACAGGACTCTACGAGCAGTACTTC
CDR3 protein: CASHGWGTGLYEQYF
J gene: TRBJ2-7
clone size: NA
D gene: TRBD1
V gene: TRBV6-6
CDR3 length: 15

CDR3 DNA: TGCGCCAGCAGCATCCTCTCCCCCTCGACAGGCGAGAATTCACCCCTCCACTTT
CDR3 protein: CASSILSPSTGENSPLHF
J gene: TRBJ1-6
clone size: NA
D gene: NA
V gene: TRBV5-1
CDR3 length: 18

CDR3 DNA: TGTGCCAGTAGTATCCAACCTAGGACCGGGGAGCTGTTTTTT
CDR3 protein: CASSIQPRTGELFF
J gene: TRBJ2-2
clone size: NA
D gene: NA
V gene: TRBV19
CDR3 length: 14